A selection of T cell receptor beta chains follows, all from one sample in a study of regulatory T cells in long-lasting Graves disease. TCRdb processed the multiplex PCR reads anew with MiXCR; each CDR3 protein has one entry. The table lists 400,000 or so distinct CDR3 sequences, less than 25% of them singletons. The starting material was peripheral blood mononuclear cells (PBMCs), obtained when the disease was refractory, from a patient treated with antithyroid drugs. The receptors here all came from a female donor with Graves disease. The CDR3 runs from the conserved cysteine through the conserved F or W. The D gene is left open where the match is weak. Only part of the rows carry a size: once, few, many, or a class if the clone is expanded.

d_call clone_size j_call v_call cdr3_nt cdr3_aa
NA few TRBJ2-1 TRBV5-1 TGCGCCAGCAGACTAGCCGAGGGGTACAATGAGCAGTTCTTC CASRLAEGYNEQFF
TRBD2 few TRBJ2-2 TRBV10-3 TGTGCCATCAGTGATATAGGCGGGAGAGAGACCGGGGAGCTGTTTTTT CAISDIGGRETGELFF
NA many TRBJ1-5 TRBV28 TGTGCCAGCAGTTTAGAGGGGCCCGCCTGGCCCCAGCATTTT CASSLEGPAWPQHF
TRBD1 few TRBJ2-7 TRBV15 TGTGCCACCAGCAGAGACAGAGACAGGGGCGAGCAGTACTTC CATSRDRDRGEQYF
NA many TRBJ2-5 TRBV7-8 TGTGCCAGCAGCCTACGTTCGGGCCTGGTGGGGGAGACCCAGTACTTC CASSLRSGLVGETQYF
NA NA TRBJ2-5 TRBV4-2 TGTGCCAGCAGCCAAGAATGGACAGTCCGAGAGACCCAGTACTTC CASSQEWTVRETQYF
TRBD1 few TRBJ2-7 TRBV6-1 TGTGCCAGCACCTTCGGCCAGGGGGACGAGCAGTACTTC CASTFGQGDEQYF
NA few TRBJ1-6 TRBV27 TGTGCCAGCAGTTCCGGGGGCTCGATGTCACCCCTCCACTTT CASSSGGSMSPLHF
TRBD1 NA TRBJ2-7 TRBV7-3 TGTGCCAGCAGGTCACCGGGACAGGGGGCCCACGAGCAGTACTTC CASRSPGQGAHEQYF
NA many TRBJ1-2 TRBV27 TGTGCCAGCAGTTTTTCAGGCTTTAATGGCTACACCTTC CASSFSGFNGYTF
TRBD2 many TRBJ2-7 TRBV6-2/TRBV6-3 TGTGCCAGCAAGCCGGGACTAGCGGGACACGAGCAGTACTTC CASKPGLAGHEQYF
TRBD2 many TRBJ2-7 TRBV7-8 TGTGCCAGCAGCCGAGGACTAGCGGGAGGCATCGGGTCGTACGAGCAGTACTTC CASSRGLAGGIGSYEQYF
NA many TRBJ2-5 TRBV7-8 TGTGCCAGCAGCGCTACTTGGGAGACCCAGTACTTC CASSATWETQYF
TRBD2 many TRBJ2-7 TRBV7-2 TGTGCCAGCAGACCGTCGGGGGGGAGCTACGAGCAGTACTTC CASRPSGGSYEQYF
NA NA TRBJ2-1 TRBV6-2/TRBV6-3 TGTGCCAGCAGATACACCACGGGACCCCAGTTCTTC CASRYTTGPQFF
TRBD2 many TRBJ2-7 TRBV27 TGTGCCAGCAGTTCCCGGACTAGCTCCTACGAGCAGTACTTC CASSSRTSSYEQYF
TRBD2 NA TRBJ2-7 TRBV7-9 TGTGCCAGCAGCGGACCCGGGACTAACTACGAGCAGTACTTC CASSGPGTNYEQYF
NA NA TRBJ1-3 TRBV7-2 TGTGCCAGCAGCTTAGGGGTCGCAGGGATTGTTGGAAACACCATATATTTT CASSLGVAGIVGNTIYF
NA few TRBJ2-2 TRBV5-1 TGCGCCAGCAAACTATTCGGGACCGCCGGGGAGCTGTTTTTT CASKLFGTAGELFF
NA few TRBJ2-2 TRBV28 TGTGCCCTCGGAGGCCTCCGGGACACCGGGGAGCTGTTTTTT CALGGLRDTGELFF
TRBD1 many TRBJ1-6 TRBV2 TGTGCCAGCGGACAGGTTAAGGGCTCCTATAATTCACCCCTCCACTTT CASGQVKGSYNSPLHF
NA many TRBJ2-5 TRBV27 TGTGCCAGCAGTTTAAGGGGAATAAGGAGCGTTCCGGCAGAGACCCAGTACTTC CASSLRGIRSVPAETQYF
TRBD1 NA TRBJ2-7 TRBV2 TGTGCCAGCAGTGGGACAGGGCGGTCCTACGAGCAGTACTTC CASSGTGRSYEQYF
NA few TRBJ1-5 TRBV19 TGTGCCAGTAGGGGAGCTAGCAATCAGCCCCAGCATTTT CASRGASNQPQHF
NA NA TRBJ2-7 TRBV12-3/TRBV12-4 TGTGCCAGCAGCCCCACAAGCTCCTACGAGCAGTACTTC CASSPTSSYEQYF
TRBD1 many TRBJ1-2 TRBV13 TGTGCCAGCAGATGCCGGGACAGGGATCTATGTGGCTACACCTTC CASRCRDRDLCGYTF
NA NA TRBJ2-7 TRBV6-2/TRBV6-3 TGTGCCAGCAGTTACCCCTCCTCGGGACTCAGCTCCTACGAGCAGTACTTC CASSYPSSGLSSYEQYF
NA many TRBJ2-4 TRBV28 TGTGCCAGCCGACAGGAGACAATTCCGGCCAAAAACATTCAGTACTTC CASRQETIPAKNIQYF
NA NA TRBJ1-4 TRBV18 TGTGCCAGCTCACCAGGCAGGCCGAGAGGGGAAAAACTGTTTTTT CASSPGRPRGEKLFF
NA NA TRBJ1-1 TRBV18 TGTGCCAGCTCAACACAGGGAGGCACTGAAGCTTTCTTT CASSTQGGTEAFF
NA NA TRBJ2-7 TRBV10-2 TGCGCCAGCAGGACGGAGACAGGCTCCTACGAGCAGTACTTC CASRTETGSYEQYF
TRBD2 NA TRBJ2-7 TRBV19 TGTGCCAGTAGTATTTCTAGCGGGAATAAGCACTTC CASSISSGNKHF
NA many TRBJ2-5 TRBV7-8 TGTGCCAGCAGCTCACCTAAGTGGGTGGGGGAAGAGACCCAGTACTTC CASSSPKWVGEETQYF
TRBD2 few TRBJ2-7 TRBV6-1 TGTGCCAGCAGTTACCCGGGACTAATCGCCGAGCAGTACTTC CASSYPGLIAEQYF
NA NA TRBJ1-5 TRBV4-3 TGCGCCAGCAGCCAAGAACACGGGGCCGGGGACAATCAGCCCCAGCATTTT CASSQEHGAGDNQPQHF
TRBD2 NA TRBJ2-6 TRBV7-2 TGTGCCAGCAGCCCCCGGACTAGCGGGAGGATCTCTGGGGCCAACGTCCTGACTTTC CASSPRTSGRISGANVLTF
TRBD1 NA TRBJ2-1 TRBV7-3 TGTGCCAGCAGCACACAGGGGGCCGGCACGACACGGCAGTTCTTC CASSTQGAGTTRQFF